This entry describes one TCR beta chain. Antigen: not known. The data originate from a study of T cell responses to AZD1222 COVID-19 vaccine. As for the study in general: Second-dose intervals of approximately 4 or approximately 12 weeks were pooled. Whole-study findings and limits: Unmutated variant regions are reportedly the target of nearly half of TCRs that are spike-specific. An increase in Spike-specific TCR breadth and depth was observed after two AZD1222 doses. At study baseline, merely six AZD1222 recipients were seropositive.

The CDR3 extends over 12 amino acids. Sequenced by immunoSEQ multiplex PCR; TCRdb stores in-frame clones only, minus some. The data show approximately 150,000 clones, 85% to 95% seen once. Sequencing was performed on peripheral blood, taken on day 0 of AZD1222 vaccination. The TCR originated in an adult in good health. The genes are TRBV12-2 and TRBJ1-4; the table's D call, TRBD1, was not checked against the DNA. TRBV12-2 has pseudogene status. This CDR3 reads CASRLMSEKLFF. The CDR3 coding sequence is TGTGCAAGTCGCTTAATGTCAGAAAAACTGTTTTTT.